The rows below give T cell receptor beta chains drawn from one sample of a study of human T cells and chemical hapten exposure. MiXCR was run by TCRdb on the RACE reads, yielding one entry per CDR3 protein. This sample has roughly 120,000 distinct CDR3 sequences, with about 12% found just once. Specimen: whole blood, collected in connection with sensitization to the hapten diphenylcyclopropenone (DPC). Source of these receptors: a woman between 45 and 65 years old with alopecia areata. Some clones in this sample may be carry-over from other donors' samples. CDR3s include the opening cysteine and the closing phenylalanine or tryptophan. Each record gives: V gene, clone size, J gene, D gene, CDR3 DNA, CDR3 protein. The D gene is left open where the match is weak. Expanded clones are given a class, and other clones once, few, many or no size at all.

TRBV2,few,TRBJ2-1,NA,TGTGCCAGCAGTGACCCAGGGGCCGATTACAATGAGCAGTTCTTC,CASSDPGADYNEQFF
TRBV5-1,NA,TRBJ1-1,NA,TGCGCCAGCAGCCCGTGGACATTGAACACTGAAGCTTTCTTT,CASSPWTLNTEAFF
TRBV7-2,many,TRBJ2-2,NA,TGTGCCAGCAGCCGAATGGGCCGCGAGGAGCTGTTTTTT,CASSRMGREELFF
TRBV6-5,NA,TRBJ1-3,NA,TGTGCCAGCAGTTACAATCCCGGACCTGGAAACACCATATATTTT,CASSYNPGPGNTIYF
TRBV7-6,many,TRBJ2-1,NA,TGTGCCAGCAGCCCCGGTAGGACGCACCACAATGAGCAGTTCTTC,CASSPGRTHHNEQFF
TRBV4-3,NA,TRBJ2-2,NA,TGCGCCAGCAGCCAGTGGCGGCCAGGGGAGCTGTTTTTT,CASSQWRPGELFF
TRBV6-2/TRBV6-3,many,TRBJ2-3,NA,TGTGCCAGCAGTTTCGGGCGCACAGATACGCAGTATTTT,CASSFGRTDTQYF
TRBV20-1,few,TRBJ2-2,NA,TGCAGTGCTAGGGTGTCGAACACCGGGGAGCTGTTTTTT,CSARVSNTGELFF
TRBV28,many,TRBJ2-4,NA,TGTGCCAGCAGTTTATCCATAATGAGGGCCAAAAACATTCAGTACTTC,CASSLSIMRAKNIQYF
TRBV5-1,few,TRBJ1-2,NA,TGCGCCAGCAGCACCGGGACGGACTATGGCTACACCTTC,CASSTGTDYGYTF
TRBV6-2/TRBV6-3,many,TRBJ1-1,NA,TGTGCCAGCAGAACTTCAAGGGACACTGAAGCTTTCTTT,CASRTSRDTEAFF
TRBV7-2,many,TRBJ2-7,NA,TGTGCCAGCAGCTTAGGGGCAGGTGCTGCCTACGAGCAGTACTTC,CASSLGAGAAYEQYF
TRBV7-9,many,TRBJ2-2,NA,TGTGCCAGCAGCTTGCGGGAATCAGGGGAGCTGTTTTTT,CASSLRESGELFF
TRBV20-1,many,TRBJ2-5,TRBD2,TGCAGTGCTAGAGACCCCTGGACTAGCGGGAGAAAGACCCAGTACTTC,CSARDPWTSGRKTQYF
TRBV27,NA,TRBJ2-3,NA,TGTGCCAGCAGTCAGGGGATGACAGATACGCAGTATTTT,CASSQGMTDTQYF
TRBV10-1,many,TRBJ2-1,NA,TGCGCCAGCAGTGGAGGGGCCACCTACAATGAGCAGTTCTTC,CASSGGATYNEQFF
TRBV3-1,NA,TRBJ1-1,NA,TGTGCCAGCAGCCAAGGTCCAGGAGAAGCTTTCTTT,CASSQGPGEAFF
TRBV2,few,TRBJ2-2,NA,TGTGCCAGCAGTGAATCGAGCAGGGGGGCCGGGGAGCTGTTTTTT,CASSESSRGAGELFF
TRBV28,many,TRBJ1-5,NA,TGTGCCAGCAGTTGGATACCCAGGGTTGGCGTAAATCAGCCCCAGCATTTT,CASSWIPRVGVNQPQHF
TRBV20-1,once,TRBJ2-3,TRBD1,TGCAGCGCAGGGGGCGCAGGAGATACGCAGTATTTT,CSAGGAGDTQYF
TRBV12-3/TRBV12-4,NA,TRBJ2-3,NA,TGTGCCAGCAGTTTACAGGCGGGGGCCACAGATACGCAGTATTTT,CASSLQAGATDTQYF
TRBV12-3/TRBV12-4,NA,TRBJ2-5,TRBD2,TGTGCCAGCAGTCAACGGGGGGGCCTGGAGACCCAGTACTTC,CASSQRGGLETQYF
TRBV5-1,NA,TRBJ1-1,NA,TGCGCCAGCAGCTTGGAACAGGGCGCTTTTAACACTGAAGCTTTCTTT,CASSLEQGAFNTEAFF
TRBV28,few,TRBJ2-3,NA,TGTGCCAGCAGCCCCGTCCGATCAGGGCGAACTAGCACAGATACGCAGTATTTT,CASSPVRSGRTSTDTQYF
TRBV27,few,TRBJ2-5,NA,TGTGCCAGCAGGCGGGCGGCCAGAGAGACCCAGTACTTC,CASRRAARETQYF
TRBV10-2,many,TRBJ1-2,NA,TGCGCCAGCAGTGAGTCTACGCGGTATGGCTACACCTTC,CASSESTRYGYTF
TRBV29-1,NA,TRBJ2-4,NA,TGCAGCGTTGGTTTTGGGACCAAAAACATTCAGTACTTC,CSVGFGTKNIQYF
TRBV6-4,NA,TRBJ1-5,NA,TGTGCCAGCAGTGTGTGGATAGGGGGAAGCAATCAGCCCCAGCATTTT,CASSVWIGGSNQPQHF
TRBV11-2,NA,TRBJ2-5,NA,TGTGCCAGCAGCTTAGGGGGCTACGAGACCCAGTACTTC,CASSLGGYETQYF
TRBV5-1,NA,TRBJ1-4,NA,TGCGCCAGCAGCTTGGCAGGGTTGGCTAATGAAAAACTGTTTTTT,CASSLAGLANEKLFF
TRBV27,NA,TRBJ2-2,NA,TGTGCCAGCAGTTTATTGGCAGAATACGGGGAGCTGTTTTTT,CASSLLAEYGELFF
TRBV21-1,NA,TRBJ1-5,NA,TGTGCCAGCATCCTCACAGGGCTGGGACAGCCCCAGCATTTT,CASILTGLGQPQHF
TRBV5-1,NA,TRBJ1-3,NA,TGCGCCAGCAGCTTGGATAGCTCTGGAAACACCATATATTTT,CASSLDSSGNTIYF
TRBV6-1,NA,TRBJ1-1,NA,TGTGCCAGCAGTGAAGTGTGGACAGCGAACACTGAAGCTTTCTTT,CASSEVWTANTEAFF
TRBV20-1,many,TRBJ1-1,NA,TGCAGTGCTCTTAGGGGGGAAGCTTTCTTT,CSALRGEAFF
TRBV14,NA,TRBJ2-3,NA,TGTGCCAGCAGCCAAGACCTGTTTTCGGAAAGGGGCACAGATACGCAGTATTTT,CASSQDLFSERGTDTQYF
TRBV6-6,many,TRBJ1-2,NA,TGTGCCAGCAGTTCAGGCAGGGCTCCCTATGGCTACACCTTC,CASSSGRAPYGYTF
TRBV5-8,few,TRBJ1-6,NA,TGTGCCAGCAGCTTCCTTTGGACAGAAAATTCACCCCTCCACTTT,CASSFLWTENSPLHF
TRBV3-1,many,TRBJ1-2,NA,TGTGCCAGCAGCCAAGAGGGTGGCTACACCTTC,CASSQEGGYTF
TRBV3-1,many,TRBJ1-1,NA,TGTGCCAGCAGCCAAGAGGGATGGGAAGGGGTATACACTGAAGCTTTCTTT,CASSQEGWEGVYTEAFF
TRBV18,few,TRBJ1-4,TRBD1,TGTGCCAGCTCACCACGGGACAGGGGAAAGTCTCTGGAGAATGAAAAACTGTTTTTT,CASSPRDRGKSLENEKLFF
TRBV28,NA,TRBJ2-7,TRBD1,TGTGCCGTCGGAGGACAGGGCCCTAGCGAGCAGTACTTC,CAVGGQGPSEQYF
TRBV12-3/TRBV12-4,many,TRBJ2-1,NA,TGTGCCAGCAGTTTACGCAGGGCCCCCAACAATGAGCAGTTCTTC,CASSLRRAPNNEQFF
TRBV29-1,few,TRBJ1-5,NA,TGCAGCGTTGGCCACGGTGATCAGCCCCAGCATTTT,CSVGHGDQPQHF
TRBV7-2,NA,TRBJ1-4,TRBD1,TGTGCCAGCAAAAACCCAGGGGGAGTCCACGAAAAACTGTTTTTT,CASKNPGGVHEKLFF